This TCR beta chain derives from a study of vaccination and CD4 T cells after COVID-19. Background on the study: Overlapping spike pools from SARS-CoV-2 and HCoV-NL63, HCoV-OC43 and HCoV-229E served as culture stimuli. Regarding the study as a whole: Clonotypes reactive to SARS-CoV-2 had a median that went up from 21 to 38, but not significantly.

An Oncomine TCR Beta short-read assay was used to sequence the DNA from cultured CD4+ T cells. One entry per CDR3 protein results from TCRdb running MiXCR on the PCR reads. The sample shows around 19,000 distinct CDR3 sequences, 50% to 65% of them seen only once. Treatment specified: approximately 10-day PBMC culture with coronavirus spike peptide pools or control peptides (ViraFEST assay). About this clonotype: Its antigen is as yet unknown.

The CDR3 sequence is 14 residues long. CDR1 is LNHDA, CDR2 SQIVND, per germline (reference sequence). V lost 5 bases, J lost 4 bases, and 6 bases stayed unmatched. The clonotype originates from a human donor who had recovered from COVID-19. This chain links TRBV19 with TRBJ1-2; 8 positions match TRBD1. Material for sequencing was CD4+ T cells from blood, cultured in vitro. The CDR3 region has the DNA TGTGCCAGTAGTTTCGGACAGGGAGTCTATGGCTACACCTTC. Its translation is CASSFGQGVYGYTF. The variable domain in full, completed from reference TRBV19 and TRBJ1-2, reads DGGITQSPKYLFRKEGQNVTLSCEQNLNHDAMYWYRQDPGQGLRLIYYSQIVNDFQKGDIAEGYSVSREKKESFPLTVTSAQKNPTAFYLCASSFGQGVYGYTFGSGTRLTVV.